The TCR beta chain under discussion was sequenced for a study of blood T cells in healthy people across ages. It was with a sample-barcoded 5' primer and a J-beta primer mix that a second PCR of roughly 7 to 12 cycles was run. TCRdb ran MiXCR on the 5' RACE reads and lists one entry per CDR3 protein. This table holds about 510,000 distinct CDR3 sequences, about 28% found once. The CDR3 has 16 amino acids. Trimming at V came to 3 bases and at J to 1 base, leaving 7 bases not matched to a gene. Germline values: CDR1 SGHRS, CDR2 YFSETQ. The table lists this clonotype with a few counts. A further study also used this sample, focusing on T cells of mothers and their children.

This chain uses TRBV5-1 with TRBJ2-5; 9 nucleotides agree with TRBD2. This clonotype originated in a boy younger than 10 in good health. Sequenced material: blood. CDR3 loop: CASSSGSSGTQETQYF. The CDR3 DNA reads TGCGCCAGCAGCTCGGGCTCTAGCGGGACCCAAGAGACCCAGTACTTC.